This record covers a single TCR beta chain. It has no known antigen specificity. Base quality data are lacking; no much larger clone is found one base away. Including cysteine and phenylalanine, the CDR3 has 14 amino acids. Left in the record is the CDR3 DNA by itself, 42 bases read in frame from the first base. Trimming at the junction amounts to 7 bases on V and 0 bases on J, and the germline ends lie 9 bases apart. Via the germline V gene, CDR1 is SGHNT and CDR2 YENEEA. The data belong to a study of control samples from healthy donors and cancer patients (dated by TCRdb to 2020 to 2021). Libraries were made using the immunoSEQ multiplex PCR assay. The source is immuneACCESS, and TCRdb retained only in-frame sequences with V and J called. Part of the clones is not carried over; for the studies checked, unresolved V genes explain less than half of this, and the remainder is unexplained. For this sample the table gives about 18,000 clones, of which 80% to 85% were detected only once. 29% of the sample is held by the ten biggest clonotypes.

The material sequenced was PBMCs. The clonotype originates from a woman between 65 and 79 years old with lung cancer. Rearrangement joined TRBV11-3 to TRBJ2-2; a tentative D match to TRBD2 spans 5 bases. The CDR3: CASTDGTNTGELFF. The bases are TGTGCCAGCACGGACGGGACGAACACCGGGGAGCTGTTTTTT.